This T cell receptor (beta chain) was identified during a study of blood T cell repertoires in COVID-19. This CDR3 has 16 amino acids. Germline V lookup: CDR1 SGHTA, CDR2 FQGNSA. V was shortened by 5 bases and J by 0 bases, with 16 bases between the two germline ends. Clones were read by immunoSEQ multiplex PCR, and TCRdb kept only the in-frame ones, dropping some. The sample lists approximately 170,000 clones; approximately 84% were seen once. V usage is TRBV7-2 and J usage is TRBJ1-2; D is perhaps TRBD1 (5 bases). This TCR was sampled from a man aged 70-80 years with active or convalescent COVID-19. The sample consisted of peripheral blood. CDR3 sequence: CASSQRGGDANYGYTF. The CDR3 DNA sequence: TGTGCCAGCAGCCAGCGGGGTGGGGACGCTAACTATGGCTACACCTTC.